The rows below give T cell receptor beta chains drawn from one sample of a study of identical twins. MiXCR was run by TCRdb on the 5' RACE reads, yielding one entry per CDR3 protein. The sample has roughly 1,500,000 distinct CDR3 sequences; 25% to 35% are singletons. The sequencing sample was made of cord blood. The receptors here all came from a newborn girl in good health. Both conserved end residues are part of each CDR3. A D gene is named only where the DNA matches it firmly. Size is omitted from some rows. Given values are once, few, many or a class for expanded clones.

TRBV3-1	.	TRBJ1-4	.	TGTGCCAGCAGCCAAGAGGGGGTTAATGAAAGACTGTTTTTT	CASSQEGVNERLFF
TRBV20-1	.	TRBJ1-2	.	TGCAGTGCTAGTCTCATAGGAGCTAACTATGGCTACACCTTC	CSASLIGANYGYTF
TRBV27	.	TRBJ2-7	few	TGTGCCAGCAGTTTATCCTACAGGGCTTGGACCTACGAGCAGTACTTC	CASSLSYRAWTYEQYF
TRBV18	TRBD1	TRBJ1-2	few	TGTGCCAGCTCACCATCCGGACAGGGGGCTCGGGGCTACACCTTC	CASSPSGQGARGYTF
TRBV10-3	.	TRBJ2-1	many	TGTGCCATCAGTGAGACCCGTGGTGAGCAGTTCTTC	CAISETRGEQFF
TRBV6-1	.	TRBJ2-5	.	TGTGCCAGCGACCGGCAGGGCACCTACAATGAGCAGTACTTC	CASDRQGTYNEQYF
TRBV7-8	.	TRBJ2-3	.	TGTGCCAGCAGCTGGACCCTAGGTTTCACAGATACGCAGTATTTT	CASSWTLGFTDTQYF
TRBV20-1	.	TRBJ1-2	few	TGCAGTGCTCCCCGACCCTATGGCTACACCTTC	CSAPRPYGYTF
TRBV12-3/TRBV12-4	TRBD1	TRBJ1-4	once	TGTGCCAGCAGTCAACCCGGGACAGGGAATGAAAAACCGTTTTTT	CASSQPGTGNEKPFF
TRBV20-1	TRBD1	TRBJ1-5	few	TGCAGTGCTAGAGTGTCGACAGGGAATCAGCCCCAGCATTTT	CSARVSTGNQPQHF
TRBV2	.	TRBJ2-7	many	TGTGCCAGCAGTGAATCGGTAGGGTTCTACGAGCAGTACTTC	CASSESVGFYEQYF
TRBV20-1	.	TRBJ2-5	few	TGCAGTGCTAGCGAGGGAGGCCGTCGTGAGACCCAGTACTTC	CSASEGGRRETQYF
TRBV20-1	.	TRBJ2-5	few	TGCAGTGCTAGAGGCCCGGGGAGACCTCAAGAGACCCAGTACTTC	CSARGPGRPQETQYF
TRBV12-3/TRBV12-4	.	TRBJ1-1	.	TGTGCCAGCAGTTTAGCGCAGGGGCCTATGAACACTGAAGCTTTCTTT	CASSLAQGPMNTEAFF
TRBV12-3/TRBV12-4	TRBD2	TRBJ2-1	.	TGTGCCAGCAGTCGACCCAGCGGGAGGCTGGGTGGTGAGCAGTTCTTC	CASSRPSGRLGGEQFF
TRBV5-6	.	TRBJ2-3	.	TGTGCCAGCAGCCGATCCGGGGGGCGGTTTGTAGATACGCAGTATTTT	CASSRSGGRFVDTQYF
TRBV20-1	TRBD1	TRBJ1-1	.	TGCAGTGCTAGTCAAGGGGGGGACAGGGCCTCTGAAGCTTTCTTT	CSASQGGDRASEAFF
TRBV21-1	.	TRBJ1-1	few	TGTGCCAGCAGCAAAAACAGGGGGACCGGCACTGAAGCTTTCTTT	CASSKNRGTGTEAFF
TRBV7-9	.	TRBJ2-4	few	TGTGCCAGCAGCTTGACGGGGGCCAGAAACATTCAGTACTTC	CASSLTGARNIQYF
TRBV6-1	TRBD2	TRBJ2-3	few	TGTGCCAGCAGTGGACTAGCGGGGTTTAGCACAGATACGCAGTATTTT	CASSGLAGFSTDTQYF
TRBV20-1	TRBD1	TRBJ2-1	.	TGCAGTGCTACCTCGGGACAGGGCTACAATGAGCAGTTCTTC	CSATSGQGYNEQFF
TRBV15	TRBD2	TRBJ2-7	.	TGTGCCACCAGCTATCTAGCGGGAGGGAAGTACAATGAGCAGTACTTC	CATSYLAGGKYNEQYF
TRBV2	TRBD1	TRBJ1-2	few	TGTGCCAGCAGTCTCCGACCGTCGGACAGGATCCATGGCTACACCTTC	CASSLRPSDRIHGYTF
TRBV10-3	TRBD2	TRBJ2-3	.	TGTGCCATCAGTGAGTCTAGCGGGATTGCAGATACGCAGTATTTT	CAISESSGIADTQYF
TRBV28	.	TRBJ2-1	.	TGTGCCAGCAGCCAGGCGCGGGACTTTCACAATGAGCAGTTCTTC	CASSQARDFHNEQFF
TRBV10-3	.	TRBJ2-5	.	TGTGCCATCAGTGATTCGGCGGCGCAGGGGCGAGAGACCCAGTACTTC	CAISDSAAQGRETQYF
TRBV5-4	.	TRBJ1-1	.	TGTGCCAGCAGCTTTGACGTACGGGAGAACACTGAAGCTTTCTTT	CASSFDVRENTEAFF
TRBV20-1	TRBD2	TRBJ2-3	.	TGCAGTGCTCCGACTAGCCTCCTCACAGATACGCAGTATTTT	CSAPTSLLTDTQYF
TRBV20-1	.	TRBJ1-2	.	TGCAGTGCTGTGCTAGCCTATTACTATGGCTACACCTTC	CSAVLAYYYGYTF
TRBV6-5	.	TRBJ2-3	few	TGTGCCAGCAGTTACTCCGGTTTTACCACAGATACGCAGTATTTT	CASSYSGFTTDTQYF
TRBV27	TRBD1	TRBJ2-1	.	TGTGCCAGCAGTCGACAGGGGGCTGAGCAGTTCTTC	CASSRQGAEQFF
TRBV7-2	TRBD1	TRBJ1-2	few	TGTGCCAGCAGCTTAGAACGGGACAGGGGGATGGTTGGCTACACCTTC	CASSLERDRGMVGYTF